This TCR beta chain stems from a study of CD8+ T cells in alopecia areata. As for treatment: oral pan-JAK inhibitor, 5-10 mg twice daily. The sequencing template was cDNA reverse transcribed from extracted RNA. Repertoires were generated with immunoSEQ multiplex PCR, while TCRdb's copy carries only in-frame clones and drops some. The sample lists some 210,000 clones; around 65% were seen once. The CDR3 contains 16 residues. Germline lookup yields CDR1 LGHNA and CDR2 YNFKEQ. V gave up 4 bases and J gave up 7 bases; unmatched junction bases: 9. Regarding this clone: Its antigen is as yet unknown.

General observations from the study: Unlike in mice, where it was clearer, TCR sharing across patients was less clear, possibly HLA-related.

The sequenced sample was CD4+ T cells sorted from blood, obtained between weeks 43 and 45, from a patient treated with tofacitinib. This clonotype was obtained from a human donor with alopecia areata. The chain recombines TRBV4-2 with TRBJ2-1; 11 nucleotides agree with TRBD2. The CDR3 nucleotides read TGTGCCAGCAGCCCCCACCGACTAGCGGGGTGTAATGAGCAGTTCTTC. This codes for CASSPHRLAGCNEQFF.